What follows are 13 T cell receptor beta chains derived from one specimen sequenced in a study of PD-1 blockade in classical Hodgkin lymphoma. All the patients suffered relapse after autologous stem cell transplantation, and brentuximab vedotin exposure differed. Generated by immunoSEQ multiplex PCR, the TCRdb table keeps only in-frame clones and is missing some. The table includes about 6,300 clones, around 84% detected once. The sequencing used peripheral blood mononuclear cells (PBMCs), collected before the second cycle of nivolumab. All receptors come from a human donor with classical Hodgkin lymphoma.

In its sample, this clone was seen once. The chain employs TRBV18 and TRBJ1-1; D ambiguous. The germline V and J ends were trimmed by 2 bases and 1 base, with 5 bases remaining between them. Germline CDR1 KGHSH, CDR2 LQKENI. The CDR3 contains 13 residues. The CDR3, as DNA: TGTGCCAGCTCACCATTGTGGAACACTGAAGCTTTCTTT. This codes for CASSPLWNTEAFF.

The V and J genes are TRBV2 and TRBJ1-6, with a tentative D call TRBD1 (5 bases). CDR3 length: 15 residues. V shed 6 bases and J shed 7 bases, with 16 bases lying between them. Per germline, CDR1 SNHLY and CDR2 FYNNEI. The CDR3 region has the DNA TGTGCCAGCAGATTCTCAGGGTCGGGGAATTCACCCCTCCACTTT. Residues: CASRFSGSGNSPLHF. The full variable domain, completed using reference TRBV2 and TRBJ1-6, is EPEVTQTPSHQVTQMGQEVILRCVPISNHLYFYWYRQILGQKVEFLVSFYNNEISEKSEIFDDQFSVERPDGSNFTLKIRSTKLEDSAMYFCASRFSGSGNSPLHFGNGTRLTVT.

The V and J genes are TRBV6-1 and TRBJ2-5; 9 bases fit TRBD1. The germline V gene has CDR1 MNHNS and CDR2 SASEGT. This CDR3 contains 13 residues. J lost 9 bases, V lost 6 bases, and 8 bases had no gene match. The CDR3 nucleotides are TGTGCCAGCAGGGACAGGGGTAGTAAGCCCCAGTACTTC. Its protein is CASRDRGSKPQYF.

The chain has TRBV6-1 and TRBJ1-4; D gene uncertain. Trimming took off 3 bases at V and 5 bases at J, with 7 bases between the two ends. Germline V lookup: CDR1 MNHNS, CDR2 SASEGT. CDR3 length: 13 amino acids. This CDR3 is CASSDRLNEKLFF. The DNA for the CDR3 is TGTGCCAGCAGTGACAGGCTAAATGAAAAACTGTTTTTT.

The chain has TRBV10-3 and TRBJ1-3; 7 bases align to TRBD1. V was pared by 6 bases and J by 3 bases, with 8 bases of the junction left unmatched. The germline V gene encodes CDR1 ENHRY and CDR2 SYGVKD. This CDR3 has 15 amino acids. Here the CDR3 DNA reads TGTGCCATCAGCCAACAGGGGATAATTGGAAACACCATATATTTT. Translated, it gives CAISQQGIIGNTIYF.

CDR3 sequence reads: CASSQIIRDTGELFF. The CDR3, as DNA: TGTGCCAGCTCACAAATAATCAGGGACACCGGGGAGCTGTTTTTT. The rearrangement uses TRBV18 and TRBJ2-2; weak D call: TRBD1 (5 bases). V was cut by 4 bases and J by 3 bases, with 12 bases left in between. Germline CDR1 and CDR2: KGHSH and LQKENI. This CDR3 contains 15 residues.

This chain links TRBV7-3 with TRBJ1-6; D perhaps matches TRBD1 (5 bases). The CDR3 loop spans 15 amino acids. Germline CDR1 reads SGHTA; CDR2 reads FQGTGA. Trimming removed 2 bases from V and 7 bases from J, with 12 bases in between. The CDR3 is CASSLLGGSNSPLHF. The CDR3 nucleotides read TGTGCCAGCAGCTTATTGGGGGGTTCCAATTCACCCCTCCACTTT.

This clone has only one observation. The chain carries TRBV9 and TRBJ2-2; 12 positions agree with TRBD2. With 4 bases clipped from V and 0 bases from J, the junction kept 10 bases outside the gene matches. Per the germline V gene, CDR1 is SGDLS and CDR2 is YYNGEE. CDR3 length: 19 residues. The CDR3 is CASSLRTSGADANTGELFF. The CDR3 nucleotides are TGTGCCAGCAGCCTAAGGACTAGCGGGGCCGACGCGAACACCGGGGAGCTGTTTTTT.

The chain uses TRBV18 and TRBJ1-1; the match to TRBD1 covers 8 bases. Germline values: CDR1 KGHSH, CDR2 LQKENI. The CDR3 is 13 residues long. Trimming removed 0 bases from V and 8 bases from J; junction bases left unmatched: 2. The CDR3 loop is CASSPPGDREAFF. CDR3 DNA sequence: TGTGCCAGCTCACCACCTGGGGACAGGGAAGCTTTCTTT.

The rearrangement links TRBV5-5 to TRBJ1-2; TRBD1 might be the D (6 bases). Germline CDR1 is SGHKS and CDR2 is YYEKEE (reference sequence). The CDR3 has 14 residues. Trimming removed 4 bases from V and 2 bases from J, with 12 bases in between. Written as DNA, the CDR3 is TGTGCCAGCAGCCTTAGGACAGAAAACTATGGCTACACCTTC. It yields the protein CASSLRTENYGYTF.

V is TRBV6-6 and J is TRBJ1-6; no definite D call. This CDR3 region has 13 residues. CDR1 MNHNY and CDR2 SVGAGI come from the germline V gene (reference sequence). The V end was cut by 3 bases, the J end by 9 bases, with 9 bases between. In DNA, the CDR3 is TGTGCCAGCAGTTATCTTGAGGGTTCACCCCTCCACTTT. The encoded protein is CASSYLEGSPLHF.

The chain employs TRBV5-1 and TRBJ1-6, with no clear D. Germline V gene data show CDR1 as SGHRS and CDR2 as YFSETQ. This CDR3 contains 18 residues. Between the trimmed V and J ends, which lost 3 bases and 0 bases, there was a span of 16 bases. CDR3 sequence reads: CASSWNTAQSSYNSPLHF. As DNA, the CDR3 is TGCGCCAGCAGCTGGAATACAGCGCAGAGCTCCTATAATTCACCCCTCCACTTT. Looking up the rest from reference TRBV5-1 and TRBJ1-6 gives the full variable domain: KAGVTQTPRYLIKTRGQQVTLSCSPISGHRSVSWYQQTPGQGLQFLFEYFSETQRNKGNFPGRFSGRQFSNSRSEMNVSTLELGDSALYLCASSWNTAQSSYNSPLHFGNGTRLTVT.

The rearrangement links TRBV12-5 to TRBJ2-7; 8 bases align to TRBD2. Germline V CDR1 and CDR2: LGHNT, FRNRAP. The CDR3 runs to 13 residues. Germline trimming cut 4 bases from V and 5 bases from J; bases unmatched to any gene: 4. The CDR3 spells CASGSRGGNEQYV. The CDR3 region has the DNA TGTGCTAGTGGTTCACGGGGGGGCAACGAGCAGTACGTC.